The T cell receptor (beta chain) under discussion was sequenced for a study of shared clonotypes between healthy human individuals. The method was immunoSEQ multiplex PCR; TCRdb's version includes in-frame clones alone and lacks a portion of them. The sample records roughly 700,000 clones, approximately 79% being singletons. Germline CDR1 SQVTM, CDR2 ANQGSEA. The CDR3 contains 17 residues. With 6 bases clipped from V and 0 bases from J, the junction kept 7 bases outside the gene matches. This clonotype was obtained from a woman in her twenties or thirties in good health. Sequencing was done on a sample of memory CD4+ T cells sorted from blood. Subset meaning: CD45RA-negative fraction. The chain employs TRBV29-1 and TRBJ2-6; 11 bases fit TRBD1. CDR3 DNA: TGCAGCGTCGGGACAGGGGGTATGATCTCTGGGGCCAACGTCCTGACTTTC. It is translated as CSVGTGGMISGANVLTF.